The text below deals with one T cell receptor (beta chain). Its cognate antigen is unknown. CDR1 and CDR2 (germline): MNHNY, SVGAGI (reference sequence). The V gene end was trimmed by 2 bases and the J gene end by 2 bases; junction bases not matched to a gene: 7. This CDR3 contains 16 residues. This sample is part of a study of shared clonotypes between healthy human individuals. Sequencing was performed on unsorted PBMC DNA using ten immunoSEQ deep assay plates. Study processing details: ImmunoSEQ output lacked quality scores and full-length reads, limiting matched filtering. TCRdb's copy holds only in-frame clones and misses some; the assay was immunoSEQ multiplex PCR. D and trimming come from the DNA, and the V and J calls and clone size come from that table. The table records 450,000 to 600,000 clones, 70% to 85% of them present only once. The donors were all Caucasian adults (living in Nashville, Tennessee).

Study results and limitations: Collection of samples was limited to blood; tissue repertoires likely differ.

This clonotype originated in a woman aged 40-49 years in good health. Some clones in this sample may be carry-over from other donors' samples. The V and J genes are TRBV6-6 and TRBJ2-3; 7 positions match TRBD1. Input material: PBMCs. Here the CDR3 reads CASSYGDSFYTDTQYF. CDR3 coding DNA: TGTGCCAGCAGTTACGGGGACAGCTTTTACACAGATACGCAGTATTTT.